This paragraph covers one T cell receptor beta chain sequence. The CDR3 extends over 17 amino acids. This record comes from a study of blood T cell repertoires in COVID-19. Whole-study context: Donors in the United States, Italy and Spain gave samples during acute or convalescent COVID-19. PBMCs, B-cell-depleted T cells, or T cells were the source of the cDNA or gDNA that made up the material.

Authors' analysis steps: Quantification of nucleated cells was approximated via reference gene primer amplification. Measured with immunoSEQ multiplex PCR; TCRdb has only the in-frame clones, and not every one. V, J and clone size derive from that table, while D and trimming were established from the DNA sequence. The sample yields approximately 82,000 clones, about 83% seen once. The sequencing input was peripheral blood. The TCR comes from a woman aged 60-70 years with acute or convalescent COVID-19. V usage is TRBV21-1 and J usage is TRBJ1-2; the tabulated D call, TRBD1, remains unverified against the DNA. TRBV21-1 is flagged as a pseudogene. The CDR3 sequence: CASSLKWGPPKIYGYTF. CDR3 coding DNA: TGTGCCAGCAGCCTCAAGTGGGGCCCCCCTAAAATCTATGGCTACACCTTC.